This is a list of T cell receptor beta chains from one sample in a study of T cell responses to AZD1222 COVID-19 vaccine. Clones were sequenced by immunoSEQ multiplex PCR, and TCRdb holds only the in-frame ones, with some missing. The sample consists of some 160,000 clones, about 92% of them appearing once. The source material was peripheral blood, sampled on day 0 of AZD1222 vaccination. The receptors were sampled from an adult in good health. Both conserved end residues are part of each CDR3. D genes are given only for firm matches. Not every row has a clone size; where given, it reads once, few, many or a size class.

CDR3,DNA,V,J,size,D
CASSSEYQETQYF,TGCGCCAGCAGCTCTGAGTACCAAGAGACCCAGTACTTC,TRBV4-1,TRBJ2-5,.,.
CASSLYGTTNEKLFF,TGTGCCAGCAGTTTGTATGGGACAACTAATGAAAAACTGTTTTTT,TRBV28,TRBJ1-4,.,.
CASSVGLPWGSGYTF,TGTGCCAGCAGCGTAGGGCTCCCCTGGGGAAGTGGCTACACCTTC,TRBV9,TRBJ1-2,.,.
CASSQDLGRVNTEAFF,TGTGCCAGCAGCCAAGATTTAGGCAGGGTAAACACTGAAGCTTTCTTT,TRBV4-2,TRBJ1-1,.,.
CASSVNRDRRTGELFF,TGTGCCAGCAGCGTCAACCGGGACAGACGGACCGGGGAGCTGTTTTTT,TRBV9,TRBJ2-2,.,TRBD1
CASSADQSSYEQYF,TGTGCCAGCTCAGCGGACCAGAGCTCCTACGAGCAGTACTTC,TRBV18,TRBJ2-7,.,.
CASSLRGQGHQPQHF,TGTGCCAGCAGTTTAAGGGGACAGGGTCATCAGCCCCAGCATTTT,TRBV28,TRBJ1-5,once,TRBD1
CASSASPSGGAYEQYF,TGTGCCAGTAGTGCGAGCCCAAGCGGGGGGGCCTACGAGCAGTACTTC,TRBV19,TRBJ2-7,once,TRBD2
CASSLHPGSDTYGYTF,TGTGCCAGCAGTTTACACCCCGGGAGCGATACCTATGGCTACACCTTC,TRBV28,TRBJ1-2,.,.
CASSSGTGSFGELFF,TGTGCCAGCAGCTCCGGGACAGGGTCCTTCGGGGAGCTGTTTTTT,TRBV7-9,TRBJ2-2,.,TRBD1
CASSLGVSTDTQYF,TGTGCCAGCAGCTTGGGAGTCAGCACAGATACGCAGTATTTT,TRBV7-9,TRBJ2-3,once,.
CAWGRVRGTEAFF,TGTGCCTGGGGCAGGGTCCGTGGAACTGAAGCTTTCTTT,TRBV30,TRBJ1-1,.,.
CASSLEGYSNQPQHF,TGTGCCAGCAGCTTGGAGGGATATAGCAATCAGCCCCAGCATTTT,TRBV5-6,TRBJ1-5,.,.
CASSLFQGKMNTEAFF,TGTGCCAGCAGTTTATTTCAGGGGAAGATGAACACTGAAGCTTTCTTT,TRBV28,TRBJ1-1,.,.
CASRRGGFNNEQFF,TGTGCCAGCAGGCGAGGGGGCTTTAACAATGAGCAGTTCTTC,TRBV5-4,TRBJ2-1,.,TRBD1
CASSYLGNEQFF,TGTGCCAGCAGTTACCTGGGGAATGAGCAGTTCTTC,TRBV6-2/TRBV6-3,TRBJ2-1,.,.
CASRRPQGAYGYTF,TGTGCCAGCAGAAGACCACAGGGCGCCTATGGCTACACCTTC,TRBV28,TRBJ1-2,once,.
CASSPQGDYGYTF,TGTGCCAGCAGTCCGCAGGGAGACTATGGCTACACCTTC,TRBV2,TRBJ1-2,.,.
CASSFGTGNQPQHF,TGCGCCAGCAGCTTTGGGACAGGCAATCAGCCCCAGCATTTT,TRBV5-1,TRBJ1-5,.,TRBD1
CASSPLTASGNTIYF,TGTGCCAGCAGCCCACTAACTGCCTCTGGAAACACCATATATTTT,TRBV7-2,TRBJ1-3,.,.